This is a list of T cell receptor beta chains from one sample in a study of blood T cell repertoires in COVID-19. Some clones are missing from TCRdb's copy, which holds only in-frame ones; the method was immunoSEQ multiplex PCR. This table holds approximately 100,000 clones, approximately 81% found once. Source material: peripheral blood. These receptors all stem from a woman older than 75 with acute or convalescent COVID-19. Each CDR3 is given with its conserved first and last residue. A D gene is named only where the DNA matches it firmly. Clone size appears in some rows only: once, few, many, or a class for an expanded clone.

D: TRBD1; size: NA; V: TRBV28; J: TRBJ1-2; DNA: TGTGCCAGCAGGGCCGGGACAGTAATAGCTGGCTACACCTTC; CDR3: CASRAGTVIAGYTF
D: TRBD2; size: NA; V: TRBV28; J: TRBJ2-1; DNA: TGTGCCAGCAGTTCACTAGCGGGGGGGCCGGGGAATGAGCAGTTCTTC; CDR3: CASSSLAGGPGNEQFF
D: TRBD2; size: NA; V: TRBV5-1; J: TRBJ2-5; DNA: TGCGCCAGCAGCATAACGGGACTAGCGACGGAGACCCAGTACTTC; CDR3: CASSITGLATETQYF
D: TRBD1; size: NA; V: TRBV6-5; J: TRBJ1-5; DNA: TGTGCCAGCAGTTCCGGACAGGGGTGGCATCAGCCCCAGCATTTT; CDR3: CASSSGQGWHQPQHF
D: TRBD1; size: NA; V: TRBV6-1; J: TRBJ1-5; DNA: TGTGCCAGCAGTGAATTCCATGGGGGACAGGGAAGACAGCCCCAGCATTTT; CDR3: CASSEFHGGQGRQPQHF
D: TRBD1; size: once; V: TRBV6-5; J: TRBJ1-3; DNA: TGTGCCAGCAGATCTTACAGGGGATGGAACACCATATATTTT; CDR3: CASRSYRGWNTIYF
D: NA; size: NA; V: TRBV29-1; J: TRBJ1-2; DNA: TGCAGCGTAGAAAAGGGGGGGTATGGCTACACCTTC; CDR3: CSVEKGGYGYTF
D: NA; size: NA; V: TRBV5-4; J: TRBJ2-3; DNA: TGTGCCAGCAGCTTGTCGTCCACGCAGTATTTT; CDR3: CASSLSSTQYF
D: NA; size: NA; V: TRBV27; J: TRBJ1-2; DNA: TGTGCCAGCAGTCCATATAGGGGATTGGGAAACTATGGCTACACCTTC; CDR3: CASSPYRGLGNYGYTF
D: NA; size: NA; V: TRBV23-1; J: TRBJ1-1; DNA: TGCGCCAGCAGTCCCTTAGACAGTATCGAAGCTTTCTTT; CDR3: CASSPLDSIEAFF
D: TRBD1; size: NA; V: TRBV5-6; J: TRBJ2-1; DNA: TGTGCCAGCAGCGTGGGACAGGGGCGATACAATGAGCAGTTCTTC; CDR3: CASSVGQGRYNEQFF
D: TRBD1; size: NA; V: TRBV5-5; J: TRBJ1-2; DNA: TGTGCCAGCAGCCGTCAATATTTGGACAGGGTTAACTATGGCTACACCTTC; CDR3: CASSRQYLDRVNYGYTF
D: TRBD1; size: NA; V: TRBV2; J: TRBJ1-6; DNA: TGTGCCAGCAAGGGTGTGTGGGACAGACAGTTCTATAATTCACCCCTCCACTTT; CDR3: CASKGVWDRQFYNSPLHF
D: NA; size: NA; V: TRBV6-6; J: TRBJ2-7; DNA: TGTGCCAGCAGTTCGCGGGGGCGGGGGTACGAGCAGTACTTC; CDR3: CASSSRGRGYEQYF
D: TRBD1; size: NA; V: TRBV12-3/TRBV12-4; J: TRBJ1-1; DNA: TGTGCCAGCAGTCTTGGGACAGGTGAAGCTTTCTTT; CDR3: CASSLGTGEAFF
D: TRBD1; size: NA; V: TRBV28; J: TRBJ1-3; DNA: TGTGCCAGCAGGCCCCAGGGGGTCGATGGAAACACCATATATTTT; CDR3: CASRPQGVDGNTIYF